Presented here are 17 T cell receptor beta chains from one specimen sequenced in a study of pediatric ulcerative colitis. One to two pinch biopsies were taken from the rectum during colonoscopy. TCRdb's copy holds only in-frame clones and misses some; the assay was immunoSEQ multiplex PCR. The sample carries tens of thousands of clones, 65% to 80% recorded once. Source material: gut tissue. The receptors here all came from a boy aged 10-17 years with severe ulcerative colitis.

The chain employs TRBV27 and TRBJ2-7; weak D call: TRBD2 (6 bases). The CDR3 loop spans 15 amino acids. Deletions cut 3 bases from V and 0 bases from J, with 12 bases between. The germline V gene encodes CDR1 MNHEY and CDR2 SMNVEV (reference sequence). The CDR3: CASSFSGLNSYEQYF. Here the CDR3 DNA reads TGTGCCAGCAGTTTTTCGGGACTGAACTCCTACGAGCAGTACTTC.

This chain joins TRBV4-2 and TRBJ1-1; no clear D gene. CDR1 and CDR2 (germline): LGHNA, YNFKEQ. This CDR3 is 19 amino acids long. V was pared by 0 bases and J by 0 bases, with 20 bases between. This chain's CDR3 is CASSQDSRSTVPMNTEAFF. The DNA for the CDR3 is TGTGCCAGCAGCCAAGATTCCCGGAGTACGGTCCCCATGAACACTGAAGCTTTCTTT.

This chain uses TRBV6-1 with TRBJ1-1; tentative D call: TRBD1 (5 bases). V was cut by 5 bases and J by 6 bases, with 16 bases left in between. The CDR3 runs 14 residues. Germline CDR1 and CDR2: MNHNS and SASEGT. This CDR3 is CASSTLTGEAEAFF. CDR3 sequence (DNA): TGTGCCAGCAGTACCCTCACAGGAGAGGCTGAAGCTTTCTTT.

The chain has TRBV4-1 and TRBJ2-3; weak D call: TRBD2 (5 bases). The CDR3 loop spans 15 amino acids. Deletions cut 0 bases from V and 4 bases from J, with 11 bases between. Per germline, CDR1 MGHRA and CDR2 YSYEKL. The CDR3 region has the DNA TGCGCCAGCAGCCAAGATTCGGGGTATTCAGATACGCAGTATTTT. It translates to CASSQDSGYSDTQYF.

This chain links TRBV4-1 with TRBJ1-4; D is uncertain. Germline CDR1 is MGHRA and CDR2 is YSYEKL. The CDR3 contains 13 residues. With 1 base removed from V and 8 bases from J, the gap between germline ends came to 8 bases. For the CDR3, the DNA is TGCGCCAGCAGCCAAGCCCTCAGGGAAAAACTGTTTTTT. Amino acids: CASSQALREKLFF.

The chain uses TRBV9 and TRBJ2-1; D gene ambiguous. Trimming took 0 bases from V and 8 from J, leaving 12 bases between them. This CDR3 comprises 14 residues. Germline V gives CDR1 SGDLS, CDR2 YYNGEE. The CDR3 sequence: CASSVEVSPYEQFF. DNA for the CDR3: TGTGCCAGCAGCGTAGAGGTCAGCCCATATGAGCAGTTCTTC. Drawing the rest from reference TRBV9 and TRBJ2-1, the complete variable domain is DSGVTQTPKHLITATGQRVTLRCSPRSGDLSVYWYQQSLDQGLQFLIQYYNGEERAKGNILERFSAQQFPDLHSELNLSSLELGDSALYFCASSVEVSPYEQFFGPGTRLTVL.

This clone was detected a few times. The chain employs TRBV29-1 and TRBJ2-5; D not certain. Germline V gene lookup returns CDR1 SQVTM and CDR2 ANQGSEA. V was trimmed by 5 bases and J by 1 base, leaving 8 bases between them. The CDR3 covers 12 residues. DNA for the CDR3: TGCAGCGTTCTCCACAGCCAAGAGACCCAGTACTTC. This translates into CSVLHSQETQYF.

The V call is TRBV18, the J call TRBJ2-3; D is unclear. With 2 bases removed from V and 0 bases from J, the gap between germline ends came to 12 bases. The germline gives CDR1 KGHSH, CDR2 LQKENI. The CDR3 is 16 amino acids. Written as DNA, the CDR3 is TGTGCCAGCTCACCAGGGTTAACTGGGAGCACAGATACGCAGTATTTT. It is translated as CASSPGLTGSTDTQYF.

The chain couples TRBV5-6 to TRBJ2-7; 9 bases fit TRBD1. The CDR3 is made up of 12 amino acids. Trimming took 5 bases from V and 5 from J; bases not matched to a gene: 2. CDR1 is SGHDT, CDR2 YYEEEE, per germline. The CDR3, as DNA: TGTGCCAGCAGAACAGGGGGCCACGAGCAGTACTTC. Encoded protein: CASRTGGHEQYF.

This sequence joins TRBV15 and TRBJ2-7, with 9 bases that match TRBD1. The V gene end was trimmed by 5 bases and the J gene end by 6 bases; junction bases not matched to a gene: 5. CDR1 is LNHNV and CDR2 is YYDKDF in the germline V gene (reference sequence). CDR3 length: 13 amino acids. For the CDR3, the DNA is TGTGCCACCAGCCGGGACAGGGCTGGCGAGCAGTACTTC. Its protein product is CATSRDRAGEQYF. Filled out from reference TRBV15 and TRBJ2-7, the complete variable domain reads DAMVIQNPRYQVTQFGKPVTLSCSQTLNHNVMYWYQQKSSQAPKLLFHYYDKDFNNEADTPDNFQSRRPNTSFCFLDIRSPGLGDTAMYLCATSRDRAGEQYFGPGTRLTVT.

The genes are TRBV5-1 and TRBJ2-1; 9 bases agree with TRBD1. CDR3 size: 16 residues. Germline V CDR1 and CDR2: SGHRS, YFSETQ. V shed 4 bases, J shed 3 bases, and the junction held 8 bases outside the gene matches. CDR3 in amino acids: CASSRTPGQGYNEQFF. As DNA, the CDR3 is TGCGCCAGCAGCAGGACACCGGGACAGGGCTACAATGAGCAGTTCTTC.

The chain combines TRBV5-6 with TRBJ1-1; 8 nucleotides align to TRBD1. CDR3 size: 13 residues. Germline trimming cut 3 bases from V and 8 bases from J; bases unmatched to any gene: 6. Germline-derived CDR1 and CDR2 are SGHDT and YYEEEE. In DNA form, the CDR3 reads TGTGCCAGCAGCTACACCGGACAGGGAGAAGCTTTCTTT. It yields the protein CASSYTGQGEAFF.

DNA of the CDR3: TGTGCCAGCTCACCGACCGGGACCCCTTACGAGCAGTACTTC. Translation: CASSPTGTPYEQYF. The V gene is TRBV18, the J gene TRBJ2-7; D is perhaps TRBD1 or TRBD2 (5 bases each). V lost 3 bases and J 4 bases, leaving 13 bases between the germline ends. CDR1 KGHSH and CDR2 LQKENI come from the germline V gene. CDR3 length: 14 residues. The full variable domain, rest sourced from reference TRBV18 and TRBJ2-7, is NAGVMQNPRHLVRRRGQEARLRCSPMKGHSHVYWYRQLPEEGLKFMVYLQKENIIDESGMPKERFSAEFPKEGPSILRIQQVVRGDSAAYFCASSPTGTPYEQYFGPGTRLTVT.

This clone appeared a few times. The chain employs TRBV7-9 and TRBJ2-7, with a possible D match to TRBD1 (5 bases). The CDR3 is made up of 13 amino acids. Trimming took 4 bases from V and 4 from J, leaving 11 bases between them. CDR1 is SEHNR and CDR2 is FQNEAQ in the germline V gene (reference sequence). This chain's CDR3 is CASSYRQPYEQYF. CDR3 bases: TGTGCCAGCAGCTACCGACAGCCTTACGAGCAGTACTTC.

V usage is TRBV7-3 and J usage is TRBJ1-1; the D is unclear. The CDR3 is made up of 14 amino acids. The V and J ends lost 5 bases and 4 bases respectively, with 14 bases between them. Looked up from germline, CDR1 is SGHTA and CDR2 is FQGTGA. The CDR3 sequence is CASSAQVSGTEAFF. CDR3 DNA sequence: TGTGCCAGCAGCGCGCAGGTTTCGGGCACTGAAGCTTTCTTT.

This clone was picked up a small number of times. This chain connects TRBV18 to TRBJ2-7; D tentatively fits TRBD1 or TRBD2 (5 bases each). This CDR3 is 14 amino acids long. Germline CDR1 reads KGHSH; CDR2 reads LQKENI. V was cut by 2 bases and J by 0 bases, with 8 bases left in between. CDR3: CASSPGDGSYEQYF. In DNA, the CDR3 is TGTGCCAGCTCACCAGGGGACGGCTCCTACGAGCAGTACTTC.

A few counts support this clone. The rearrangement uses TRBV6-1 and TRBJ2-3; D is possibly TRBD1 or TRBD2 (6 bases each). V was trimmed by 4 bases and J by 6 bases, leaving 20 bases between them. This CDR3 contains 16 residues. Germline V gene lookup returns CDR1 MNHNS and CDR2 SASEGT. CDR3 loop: CASSVSSGGPRDTQYF. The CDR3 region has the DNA TGTGCCAGCAGTGTCTCTAGTGGGGGGCCCAGGGATACGCAGTATTTT.